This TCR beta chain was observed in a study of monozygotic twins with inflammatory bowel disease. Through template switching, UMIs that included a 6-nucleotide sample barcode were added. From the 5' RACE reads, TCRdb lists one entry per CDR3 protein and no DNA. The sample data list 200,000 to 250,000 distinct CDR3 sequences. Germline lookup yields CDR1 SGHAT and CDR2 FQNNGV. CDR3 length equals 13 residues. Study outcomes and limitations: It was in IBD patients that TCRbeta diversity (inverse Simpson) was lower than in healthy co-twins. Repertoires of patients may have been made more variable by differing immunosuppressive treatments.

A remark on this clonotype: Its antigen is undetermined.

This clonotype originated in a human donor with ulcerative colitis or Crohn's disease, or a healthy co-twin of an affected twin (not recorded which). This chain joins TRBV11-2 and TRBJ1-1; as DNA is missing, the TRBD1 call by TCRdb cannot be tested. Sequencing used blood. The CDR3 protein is CASSLAGQGRAFF.